The rows below give T cell receptor beta chains drawn from one sample of a study of cytomegalovirus exposure and HLA in healthy donors. The table came from immunoSEQ multiplex PCR; TCRdb's copy has only in-frame clones and leaves some out. Of about 400,000 clones detected, roughly 90% appear once; the ten largest clones hold 0.83%. Sequenced: PBMCs. Receptors were obtained from a woman between 18 and 30 years old in good health and CMV-seronegative. Each CDR3 is given with its conserved first and last residue. Fields, in order: J gene, D gene, clone size, V gene, CDR3 DNA, CDR3 protein. The D gene is left open where the match is weak. Not all rows give a size; the values are once, few, many and, for expanded clones, a class.

TRBJ1-2	NA	once	TRBV6-6	TGTGCCAGCAGTTACTCGATGCAGAACTATGGCTACACCTTC	CASSYSMQNYGYTF
TRBJ1-1	TRBD1	NA	TRBV4-1	TGCGCCAGCAGCCGCCTGGGACAGGGAAAGAACACTGAAGCTTTCTTT	CASSRLGQGKNTEAFF
TRBJ2-7	TRBD1	NA	TRBV6-6	TGTGCCAGCAGTTTCCAGACAGGGTTGGAAGAGCAGTACTTC	CASSFQTGLEEQYF
TRBJ2-1	TRBD1	once	TRBV4-1	TGCGCCAGCAGCCAAGACTCCGGGACAGGTGTAAACAATGAGCAGTTCTTC	CASSQDSGTGVNNEQFF
TRBJ1-1	NA	once	TRBV5-4	TGTGCCAGCAGCTCGGGAAGCACTGAAGCTTTCTTT	CASSSGSTEAFF
TRBJ2-7	TRBD1	NA	TRBV7-8	TGTGCCAGCAGCTTACGGGACAGAGACTCCTACGAGCAGTACTTC	CASSLRDRDSYEQYF
TRBJ2-3	TRBD1	once	TRBV15	TGTGCCACCAGCGGGGACAGCCACCCCACAGATACGCAGTATTTT	CATSGDSHPTDTQYF
TRBJ1-2	NA	NA	TRBV29-1	TGCAGCGGGAGGGACCTTGCGCTGGGGAACTATGGCTACACCTTC	CSGRDLALGNYGYTF
TRBJ2-1	NA	NA	TRBV19	TGTGCCAGTAGTATTGGCCGAGGGGGGGCCAGGAATGAGCAGTTCTTC	CASSIGRGGARNEQFF
TRBJ2-2	TRBD2	NA	TRBV9	TGTGCCAGCAGCCCCCGACTAGCGAAAGCCGGGGAGCTGTTTTTT	CASSPRLAKAGELFF
TRBJ2-1	NA	NA	TRBV28	TGTGCCAGCACCACCCTTGCGGAGGCAAACAATGAGCAGTTCTTC	CASTTLAEANNEQFF
TRBJ1-2	NA	few	TRBV6-1	TGTGCCAGCAGTGGAAGGTCCAGGCTCCTCTATGGCTACACCTTC	CASSGRSRLLYGYTF
TRBJ1-1	TRBD1	few	TRBV30	TGTGCCTGGACTACAGGACAGGGTGAAGTTGAAGCTTTCTTT	CAWTTGQGEVEAFF
TRBJ2-7	TRBD2	NA	TRBV5-1	TGCGCCAGCAGCATGGGACTAGCGGGAACCGAGCAGTACTTC	CASSMGLAGTEQYF
TRBJ1-2	NA	NA	TRBV25-1	TGTGCCAGCAGTGTCCTGGGGGCTGGAGGCTACACCTTC	CASSVLGAGGYTF
TRBJ2-7	TRBD2	once	TRBV28	TGTGCCAGCAGTTTATTGAGTCTAGCGGGGTCCTACGAGCAGTACTTC	CASSLLSLAGSYEQYF
TRBJ1-5	NA	NA	TRBV19	TGTGCCAGTAGCCTGGCGCACGGGAGTGGTCAGCCCCAGCATTTT	CASSLAHGSGQPQHF
TRBJ1-1	TRBD1	few	TRBV10-1	TGCGCCAGCAGTGGACAGGGATGGACTGAAGCTTTCTTT	CASSGQGWTEAFF
TRBJ1-3	NA	NA	TRBV9	TGTGCCAGCAGCGAATCGGTTGGAAACACCATATATTTT	CASSESVGNTIYF
TRBJ2-7	TRBD1	NA	TRBV28	TGTGCCAGCGGGACAGGGAATTCCTACGAGCAGTACTTC	CASGTGNSYEQYF
TRBJ2-2	TRBD2	few	TRBV2	TGTGCCGGGAGACTAGCCCTCGGCGCCGGGGAGCTGTTTTTT	CAGRLALGAGELFF
TRBJ1-5	TRBD1	few	TRBV11-2	TGTGCCAGCAGCTTAGAGGGACAGTCCCAGCATTTT	CASSLEGQSQHF
TRBJ2-1	NA	NA	TRBV15	TGTGCCACCAGCAGCGGGAACCGCCTGTTCTTC	CATSSGNRLFF
TRBJ2-1	NA	NA	TRBV6-1	TGTGCCAGCAGTGAAGCGGGGGGTTTCGGCTACAATGAGCAGTTCTTC	CASSEAGGFGYNEQFF
TRBJ2-5	NA	NA	TRBV15	TGTGCCACCAGCAGAGAGACGGGAGAGACCCAGTACTTC	CATSRETGETQYF
TRBJ2-1	TRBD2	NA	TRBV14	TGTGCCAGCAGCGAAGGGCCGGGAGGGCCCTCCATGTATGAGCAGTTCTTC	CASSEGPGGPSMYEQFF
TRBJ1-2	NA	NA	TRBV27	TGTGCCAGCAGTTTAGATTCCCGGAACTATGGCTACACCTTC	CASSLDSRNYGYTF
TRBJ1-1	TRBD1	NA	TRBV30	TGTGCCTGGAGTGTTTCCCCCGACAGGGTAAAGACTGAAGCTTTCTTT	CAWSVSPDRVKTEAFF
TRBJ2-2	TRBD2	NA	TRBV9	TGTGCCAGCAGCGTTAGCGGGCCCGCGAACACCGGGGAGCTGTTTTTT	CASSVSGPANTGELFF
TRBJ1-2	NA	NA	TRBV5-6	TGTGCCAGCAGCTACCCGGAAAGGGAGATTAACTATGGCTACACCTTC	CASSYPEREINYGYTF
TRBJ2-7	TRBD2	NA	TRBV27	TGTGCCAGCAGTTTATTTGGTGGTAGCGGGTTCTCCTACGAGCAGTACTTC	CASSLFGGSGFSYEQYF
TRBJ2-2	NA	NA	TRBV5-4	TGTGCCAGCAGCTTGGGAGGGTCGACTAACACCGGGGAGCTGTTTTTT	CASSLGGSTNTGELFF
TRBJ2-2	TRBD1	NA	TRBV27	TGTGCCAGCAGTTTCCTGGGACAGGGGAACGGGGAGCTGTTTTTT	CASSFLGQGNGELFF
TRBJ1-5	NA	NA	TRBV2	TGTGCCAGCAGTGAAAGTAGAAATCAGCCCCAGCATTTT	CASSESRNQPQHF
TRBJ1-1	NA	NA	TRBV19	TGTGCCAGTAGTACGGGTGTAGTTGGCACTGAAGCTTTCTTT	CASSTGVVGTEAFF
TRBJ2-7	TRBD2	NA	TRBV30	TGTGCCTGGAGTACCGGGAGGGGGGACGACGAGCAGTACTTC	CAWSTGRGDDEQYF
TRBJ2-7	NA	NA	TRBV5-1	TGCGCCAGCAGCTGGGGGGGGCCACTCAGCTCCTACGAGCAGTACTTC	CASSWGGPLSSYEQYF
TRBJ2-5	NA	NA	TRBV27	TGTGCCAGCAGCCGACTCGGGGGCCAAGAGACCCAGTACTTC	CASSRLGGQETQYF
TRBJ1-5	NA	NA	TRBV29-1	TGCAGCGTTGCCATTGAGGACAACCCGGTGGAGCCCCAGCATTTT	CSVAIEDNPVEPQHF
TRBJ2-3	TRBD2	NA	TRBV2	TGTGCCAGCAATTACCCGAGCGGGGGGCCGGGGGATACGCAGTATTTT	CASNYPSGGPGDTQYF
TRBJ1-5	TRBD1	NA	TRBV7-9	TGTGCCAGCTCGGGGACAGGGGTTGTTTCGCAGCCCCAGCATTTT	CASSGTGVVSQPQHF
TRBJ2-3	TRBD2	NA	TRBV6-5	TGTGCCAGCAGGCGACTAGCGGGGAGCACAGATACGCAGTATTTT	CASRRLAGSTDTQYF